The clone carrying this T cell receptor beta chain came up many times. These data come from a study of patients and donors after allogeneic stem cell transplantation. TCRdb called the RT-PCR reads again in MiXCR, with one record for every CDR3 protein. The sample lists about 230,000 distinct CDR3 sequences, around an eighth seen once, with approximately 10% in the top ten. Losses at the gene ends were 3 bases for V and 2 bases for J; bases not matched to a gene: 6. Germline V CDR1 and CDR2: SGHRS, YFSETQ. The CDR3 is made up of 15 amino acids. The source is a human donor who was either an allogeneic HSCT recipient or a stem cell or donor lymphocyte infusion donor (not recorded which). It is not recorded whose cells these are; they may come from a transplant donor. J is TRBJ2-7 and V is TRBV5-1; 9 positions agree with TRBD2. The sequencing sample was made of blood, either unsorted or a sorted T cell fraction (not recorded which). CDR3 DNA sequence: TGCGCCAGCAGCTCCCTGACTAGCGGTGCCTACGAGCAGTACTTC. Residues: CASSSLTSGAYEQYF.